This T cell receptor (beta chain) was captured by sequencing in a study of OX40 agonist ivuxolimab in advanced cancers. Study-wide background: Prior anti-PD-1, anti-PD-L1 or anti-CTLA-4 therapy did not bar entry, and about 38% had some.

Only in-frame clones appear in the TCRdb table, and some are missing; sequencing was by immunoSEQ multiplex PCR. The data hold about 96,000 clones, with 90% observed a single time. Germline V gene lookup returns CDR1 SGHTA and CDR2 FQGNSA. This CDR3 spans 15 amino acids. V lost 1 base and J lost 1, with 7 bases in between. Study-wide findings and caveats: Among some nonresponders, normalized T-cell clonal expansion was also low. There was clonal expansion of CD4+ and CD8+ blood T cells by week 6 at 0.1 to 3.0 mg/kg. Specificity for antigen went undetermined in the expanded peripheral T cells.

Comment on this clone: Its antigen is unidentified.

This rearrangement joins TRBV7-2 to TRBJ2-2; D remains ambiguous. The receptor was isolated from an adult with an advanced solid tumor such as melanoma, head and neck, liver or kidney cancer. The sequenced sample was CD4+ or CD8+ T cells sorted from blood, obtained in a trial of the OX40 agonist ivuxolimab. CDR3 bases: TGTGCCAGCAGCTTAGTATCAGGGAACACCGGGGAGCTGTTTTTT. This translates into CASSLVSGNTGELFF.